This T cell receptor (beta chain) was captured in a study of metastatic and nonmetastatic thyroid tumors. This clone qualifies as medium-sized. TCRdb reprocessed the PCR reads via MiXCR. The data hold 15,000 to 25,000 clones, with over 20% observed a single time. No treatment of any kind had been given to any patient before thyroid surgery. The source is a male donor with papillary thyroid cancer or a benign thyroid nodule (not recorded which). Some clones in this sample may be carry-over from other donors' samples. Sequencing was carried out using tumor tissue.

CDR3 amino acids: CASSLGDRGYGYTF. The CDR3 nucleotides are TGCGCCAGCAGCTTGGGAGATAGGGGCTATGGCTACACCTTC. V gene TRBV5-1 combines with J gene TRBJ1-2; a possible D gene is TRBD1 (5 bases). Germline loops: CDR1 SGHRS, CDR2 YFSETQ. This CDR3 contains 14 residues. The V gene lost 0 bases and the J gene lost 4 bases, with 10 bases spanning the gap.